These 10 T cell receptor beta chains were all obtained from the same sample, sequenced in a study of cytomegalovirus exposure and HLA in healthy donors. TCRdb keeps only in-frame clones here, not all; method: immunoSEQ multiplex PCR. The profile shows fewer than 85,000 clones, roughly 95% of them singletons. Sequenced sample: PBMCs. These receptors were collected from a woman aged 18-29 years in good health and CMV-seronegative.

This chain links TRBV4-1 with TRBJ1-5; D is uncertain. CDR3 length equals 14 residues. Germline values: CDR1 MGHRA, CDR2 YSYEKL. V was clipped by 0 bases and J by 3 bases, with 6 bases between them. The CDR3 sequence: CASSQDEYNQPQHF. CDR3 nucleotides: TGCGCCAGCAGCCAAGATGAGTACAATCAGCCCCAGCATTTT.

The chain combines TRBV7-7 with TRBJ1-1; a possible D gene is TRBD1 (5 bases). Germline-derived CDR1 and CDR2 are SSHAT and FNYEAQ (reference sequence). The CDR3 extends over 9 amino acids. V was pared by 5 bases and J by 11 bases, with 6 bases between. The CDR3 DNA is TGTGCCAGCAGCCCAGGGGCTTTCTTT. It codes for CASSPGAFF.

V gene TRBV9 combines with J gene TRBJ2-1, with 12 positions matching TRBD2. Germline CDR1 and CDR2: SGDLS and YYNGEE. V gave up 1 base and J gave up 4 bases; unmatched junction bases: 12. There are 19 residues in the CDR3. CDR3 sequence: CASSVWTATGTSGYNEQFF. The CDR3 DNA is TGTGCCAGCAGCGTATGGACCGCGACCGGGACTAGCGGGTACAATGAGCAGTTCTTC. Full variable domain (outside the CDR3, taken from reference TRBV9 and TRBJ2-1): DSGVTQTPKHLITATGQRVTLRCSPRSGDLSVYWYQQSLDQGLQFLIQYYNGEERAKGNILERFSAQQFPDLHSELNLSSLELGDSALYFCASSVWTATGTSGYNEQFFGPGTRLTVL.

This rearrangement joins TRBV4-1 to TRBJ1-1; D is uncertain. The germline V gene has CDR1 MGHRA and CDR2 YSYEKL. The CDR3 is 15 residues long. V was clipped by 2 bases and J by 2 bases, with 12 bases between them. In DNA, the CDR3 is TGCGCCAGCAGCCAAACACGGAGCTCTAACACTGAAGCTTTCTTT. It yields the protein CASSQTRSSNTEAFF.

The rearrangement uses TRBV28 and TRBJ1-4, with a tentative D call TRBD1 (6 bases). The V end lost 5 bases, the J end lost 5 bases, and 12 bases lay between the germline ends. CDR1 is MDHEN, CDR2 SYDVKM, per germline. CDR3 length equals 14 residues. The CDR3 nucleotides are TGTGCCAGCAGTCCGGGACAACCCAATGAAAAACTGTTTTTT. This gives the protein CASSPGQPNEKLFF.

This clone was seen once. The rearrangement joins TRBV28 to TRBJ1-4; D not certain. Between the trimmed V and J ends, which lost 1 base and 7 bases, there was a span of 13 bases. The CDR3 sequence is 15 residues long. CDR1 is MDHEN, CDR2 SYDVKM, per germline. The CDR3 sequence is CASSLYRREGEKLFF. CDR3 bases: TGTGCCAGCAGTTTATATAGGAGGGAAGGTGAAAAACTGTTTTTT.

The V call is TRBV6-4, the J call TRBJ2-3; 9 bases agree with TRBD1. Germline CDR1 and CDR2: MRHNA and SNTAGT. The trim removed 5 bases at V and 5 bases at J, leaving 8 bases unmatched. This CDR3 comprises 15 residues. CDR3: CASSPRDRDRDTQYF. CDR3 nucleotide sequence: TGTGCCAGCAGTCCACGGGACAGGGATAGAGATACGCAGTATTTT.

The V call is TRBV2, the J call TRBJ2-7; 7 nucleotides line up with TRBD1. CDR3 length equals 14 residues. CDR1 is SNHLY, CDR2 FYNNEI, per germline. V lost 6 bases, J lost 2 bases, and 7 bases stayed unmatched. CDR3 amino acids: CASSTGTVTYEQYF. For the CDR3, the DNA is TGTGCCAGCAGCACCGGGACAGTAACCTACGAGCAGTACTTC.

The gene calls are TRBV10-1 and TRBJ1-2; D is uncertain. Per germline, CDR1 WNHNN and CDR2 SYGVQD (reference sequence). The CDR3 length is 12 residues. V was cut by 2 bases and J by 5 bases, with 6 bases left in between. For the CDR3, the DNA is TGCGCCAGCAGTGAGACAGCATATGGCTACACCTTC. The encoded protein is CASSETAYGYTF.

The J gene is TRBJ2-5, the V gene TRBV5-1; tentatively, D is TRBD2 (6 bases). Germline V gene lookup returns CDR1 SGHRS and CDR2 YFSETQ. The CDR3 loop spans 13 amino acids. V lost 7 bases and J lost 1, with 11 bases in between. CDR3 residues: CASGTAAQETQYF. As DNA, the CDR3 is TGCGCCAGCGGGACTGCGGCCCAAGAGACCCAGTACTTC.